This TCR beta chain was retrieved from a study of a mutant IDH1 vaccine in newly diagnosed glioma. Turning to the study itself: Vaccine dosing followed radiotherapy by 4-6 weeks, or accompanied temozolomide cycles.

Stated time point: week 11, during vaccination. Topical imiquimod was applied with each vaccine dose, which held 300 ug of mutant IDH1 20-mer peptide. Some clones are missing from TCRdb's copy, which holds only in-frame ones; the method was immunoSEQ multiplex PCR. Of under 150,000 clones in the sample, 85% to 90% were seen once. Regarding this clone: Its target is not known.

This receptor was taken from a woman aged 50 to 60 with glioma. The material was PBMCs, obtained from a glioma patient whose treatment included an IDH1 peptide vaccine.

CDR3 in amino acids: CASGQVEKLFF. The CDR3 bases are TGTGCCAGCGGACAGGTTGAAAAACTGTTTTTT. The chain employs TRBV27 and TRBJ1-4; 7 positions agree with TRBD1. Losses at the gene ends were 8 bases for V and 7 bases for J; bases not matched to a gene: 1. The CDR3 runs 11 residues. In germline, CDR1 is MNHEY, CDR2 SMNVEV (reference sequence).